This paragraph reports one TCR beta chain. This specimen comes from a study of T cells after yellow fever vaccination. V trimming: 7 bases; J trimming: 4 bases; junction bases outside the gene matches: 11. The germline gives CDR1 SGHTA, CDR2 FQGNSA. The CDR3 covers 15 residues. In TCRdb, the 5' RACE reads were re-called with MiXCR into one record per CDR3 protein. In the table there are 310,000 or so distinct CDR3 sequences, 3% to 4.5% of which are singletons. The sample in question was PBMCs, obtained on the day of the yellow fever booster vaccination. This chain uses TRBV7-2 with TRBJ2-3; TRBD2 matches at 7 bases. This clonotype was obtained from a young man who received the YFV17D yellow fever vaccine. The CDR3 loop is CASIGGWGGADTQYF. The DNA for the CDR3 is TGTGCCAGCATCGGAGGTTGGGGGGGGGCAGATACGCAGTATTTT.